Listed below are T cell receptor beta chains from one sample, sequenced in a study of cytomegalovirus exposure and HLA in healthy donors. Sequenced by immunoSEQ multiplex PCR; TCRdb stores in-frame clones only, minus some. The sample has roughly 190,000 clones; about 83% are singletons. The source material was PBMCs. Receptors originate from a woman between 50 and 59 years old in good health and CMV-seropositive. Each CDR3 is given with its conserved first and last residue. A D gene is named only where the DNA matches it firmly. Clone size is not always given. Where it is, it says once, few, many or a class for expanded clones.

j_gene,abundance,d_gene,v_gene,CDR3aa,CDR3nt
TRBJ2-1,NA,NA,TRBV4-2,CASSQVSEANEQFF,TGTGCCAGCAGCCAAGTTTCGGAGGCCAATGAGCAGTTCTTC
TRBJ2-2,NA,NA,TRBV9,CASSVVSNTGELFF,TGTGCCAGCAGCGTAGTATCGAACACCGGGGAGCTGTTTTTT
TRBJ2-1,NA,TRBD2,TRBV5-1,CASSPGGVLTSYNEQFF,TGCGCCAGCAGCCCGGGGGGAGTCCTAACCTCCTACAATGAGCAGTTCTTC
TRBJ1-4,few,TRBD1,TRBV5-4,CASSFGQATNEKLFF,TGTGCCAGCAGCTTCGGACAGGCAACTAATGAAAAACTGTTTTTT
TRBJ1-6,NA,NA,TRBV9,CASSVSKSSSYNSPLHF,TGTGCCAGCAGCGTATCGAAGTCGAGCTCCTATAATTCACCCCTCCACTTT
TRBJ2-5,NA,NA,TRBV4-3,CASSQDISGEQYF,TGCGCCAGCAGCCAAGATATTTCGGGGGAGCAGTACTTC
TRBJ2-1,NA,NA,TRBV6-6,CASTRNGGAYNEQFF,TGTGCCAGCACCCGAAATGGAGGAGCTTACAATGAGCAGTTCTTC
TRBJ2-5,NA,NA,TRBV5-1,CASSSGVQETQYF,TGCGCCAGCAGCTCGGGGGTCCAAGAGACCCAGTACTTC
TRBJ2-1,NA,TRBD2,TRBV7-2,CASRPTISGGAFVNEQFF,TGTGCCAGCAGACCGACCATTAGCGGGGGGGCTTTCGTCAATGAGCAGTTCTTC
TRBJ1-1,NA,TRBD1,TRBV19,CASSTRGRGLKTEAFF,TGTGCCAGTAGTACTAGGGGGCGCGGGTTGAAAACTGAAGCTTTCTTT
TRBJ2-1,few,TRBD2,TRBV2,CASSEALLAGPFWNEQFF,TGTGCCAGCAGTGAAGCGCTTCTAGCGGGGCCCTTTTGGAATGAGCAGTTCTTC
TRBJ2-7,NA,NA,TRBV7-2,CASSLVSYEQYF,TGTGCCAGCAGCTTAGTTAGCTACGAGCAGTACTTC
TRBJ2-7,NA,TRBD2,TRBV5-4,CASSFGLAGGRGEQYF,TGTGCCAGCAGCTTTGGACTAGCGGGGGGGCGGGGAGAGCAGTACTTC
TRBJ1-3,NA,TRBD1,TRBV9,CASSVGQGALGNTIYF,TGTGCCAGCAGCGTAGGACAGGGGGCGCTTGGAAACACCATATATTTT
TRBJ2-7,NA,TRBD1,TRBV7-8,CASSLGQAGDNTYEQYF,TGTGCCAGCAGCCTTGGACAGGCCGGGGACAATACCTACGAGCAGTACTTC
TRBJ1-4,once,NA,TRBV7-8,CASSPQGMEKLFF,TGTGCCAGCAGCCCCCAGGGTATGGAAAAACTGTTTTTT
TRBJ2-1,NA,NA,TRBV28,CASTRRLGYYNEQFF,TGTGCCAGCACCCGGCGACTCGGATACTACAATGAGCAGTTCTTC
TRBJ2-7,NA,NA,TRBV11-3,CASSLGGDNSYEQYF,TGTGCCAGCAGCTTAGGGGGGGATAACTCCTACGAGCAGTACTTC
TRBJ2-5,NA,NA,TRBV5-4,CASSLAPTMIPETQYF,TGTGCCAGCAGCTTGGCCCCGACAATGATCCCGGAGACCCAGTACTTC
TRBJ1-2,NA,NA,TRBV5-5,CASSLEGEEWGGYTF,TGTGCCAGCAGCTTGGAAGGGGAGGAGTGGGGAGGCTACACCTTC
TRBJ2-7,NA,TRBD1,TRBV5-1,CASSLGHRDSSYEQYF,TGCGCCAGCAGCTTAGGCCATCGGGACAGCTCCTACGAGCAGTACTTC
TRBJ2-1,NA,NA,TRBV18,CASSPTGGSSYNEQFF,TGTGCCAGCTCACCAACCGGGGGTTCCTCCTACAATGAGCAGTTCTTC
TRBJ2-3,NA,NA,TRBV19,CASSPENSDTQYF,TGTGCCAGTAGTCCCGAAAACAGTGATACGCAGTATTTT
TRBJ1-1,NA,NA,TRBV12-5,CASGLGEANTEAFF,TGTGCTAGTGGTTTGGGAGAGGCGAACACTGAAGCTTTCTTT
TRBJ1-2,NA,TRBD1,TRBV4-1,CASSQVVIGTGGRGYGYTF,TGCGCCAGCAGCCAAGTGGTAATAGGGACAGGGGGAAGAGGGTATGGCTACACCTTC
TRBJ1-1,NA,NA,TRBV28,CASSFSREGTEAFF,TGTGCCAGCAGTTTTTCGAGGGAGGGGACTGAAGCTTTCTTT